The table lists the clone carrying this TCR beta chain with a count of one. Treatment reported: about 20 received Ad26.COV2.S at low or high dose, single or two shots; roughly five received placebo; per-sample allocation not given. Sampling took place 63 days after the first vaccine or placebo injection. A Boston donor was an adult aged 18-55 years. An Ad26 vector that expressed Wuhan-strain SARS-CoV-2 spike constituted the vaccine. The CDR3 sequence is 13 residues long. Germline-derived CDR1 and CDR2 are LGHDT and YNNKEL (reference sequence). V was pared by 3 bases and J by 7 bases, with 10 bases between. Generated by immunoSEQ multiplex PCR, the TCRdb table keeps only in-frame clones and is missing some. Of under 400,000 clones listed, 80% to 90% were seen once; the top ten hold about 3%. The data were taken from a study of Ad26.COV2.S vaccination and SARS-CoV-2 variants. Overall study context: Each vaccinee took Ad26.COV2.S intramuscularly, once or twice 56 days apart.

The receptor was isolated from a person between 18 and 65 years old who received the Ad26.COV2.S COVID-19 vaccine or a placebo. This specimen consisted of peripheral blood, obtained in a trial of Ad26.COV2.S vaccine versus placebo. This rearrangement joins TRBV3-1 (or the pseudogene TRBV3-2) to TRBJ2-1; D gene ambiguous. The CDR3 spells CASSQMQWNEQFF. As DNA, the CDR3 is TGTGCCAGCAGCCAGATGCAATGGAATGAGCAGTTCTTC.